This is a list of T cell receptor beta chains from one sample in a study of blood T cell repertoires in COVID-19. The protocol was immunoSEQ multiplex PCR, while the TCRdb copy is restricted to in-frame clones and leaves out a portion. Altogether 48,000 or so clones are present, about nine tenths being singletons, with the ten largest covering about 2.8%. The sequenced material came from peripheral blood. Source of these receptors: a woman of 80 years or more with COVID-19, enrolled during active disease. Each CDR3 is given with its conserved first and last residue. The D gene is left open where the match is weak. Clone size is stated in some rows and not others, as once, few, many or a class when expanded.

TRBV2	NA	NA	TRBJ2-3	TGTGCCAGCTCCTTTCGGGAGACCGAGTATTTT	CASSFRETEYF
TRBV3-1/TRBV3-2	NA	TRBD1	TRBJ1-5	TGTGCCAGCAGCCAGGGGACAGGGACCCATCAGCCCCAGCATTTT	CASSQGTGTHQPQHF
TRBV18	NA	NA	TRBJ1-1	TGTGCCAGCTCCGACCAGGTCGTTGGGGAGACTGAAGCTTTCTTT	CASSDQVVGETEAFF
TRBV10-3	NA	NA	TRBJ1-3	TGTGCCATCAGTGGTCACGGGAGCAAATCTGGAAACACCATATATTTT	CAISGHGSKSGNTIYF
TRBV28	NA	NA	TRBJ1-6	TGTGCCAGCAGTAAGTCTTCGACTCTTCCGAATTCACCCCTCCACTTT	CASSKSSTLPNSPLHF
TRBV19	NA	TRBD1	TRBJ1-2	TGTGCCAGTAGCCCGGGACAGGCGCGTACCTATGGCTACACCTTC	CASSPGQARTYGYTF
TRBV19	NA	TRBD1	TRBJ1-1	TGTGCCAGTAGTACCGACAGGGGGGGTGAGAACACTGAAGCTTTCTTT	CASSTDRGGENTEAFF
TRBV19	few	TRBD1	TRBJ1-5	TGTGCCAGTAGTACCGGGACAGGGTTTGAGCCCCAGCATTTT	CASSTGTGFEPQHF
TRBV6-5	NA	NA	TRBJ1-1	TGTGCCAGCAGATTAGGATCCAGGGCGAACACTGAAGCTTTCTTT	CASRLGSRANTEAFF
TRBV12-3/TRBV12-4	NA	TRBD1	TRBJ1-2	TGTGCCAGCTCATTGACAGGGACAGTCGGCTACACCTTC	CASSLTGTVGYTF
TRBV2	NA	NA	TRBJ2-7	TGTGCCAGCAGTGCGTTTAAGGGGATGGCCTACGAGCAGTACTTC	CASSAFKGMAYEQYF
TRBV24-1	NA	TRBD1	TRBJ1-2	TGTGCCACCAGTTCTGTCGGGACAGGGGCCAACTATGGCTACACCTTC	CATSSVGTGANYGYTF
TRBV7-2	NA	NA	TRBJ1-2	TGTGCCAGCAGCTTAGATGGCGCAGGTTATGGCTACACCTTC	CASSLDGAGYGYTF
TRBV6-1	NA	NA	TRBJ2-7	TGTGCCAGCAGTGAAGCGCGTCAGAGGGCTTACGAGCAGTACTTC	CASSEARQRAYEQYF
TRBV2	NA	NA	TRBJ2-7	TGTGCCAGCTCCAGGGCTTCCTACGAGCAGTACTTC	CASSRASYEQYF
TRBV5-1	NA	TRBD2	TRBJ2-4	TGCGCCAGCAGCTTGGAAATAGCGGGGGGTATGAAAAACATTCAGTACTTC	CASSLEIAGGMKNIQYF
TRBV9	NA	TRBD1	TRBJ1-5	TGTGCCAGCAGGGGACCCAGACAGGGAGGCAATCAGCCCCAGCATTTT	CASRGPRQGGNQPQHF
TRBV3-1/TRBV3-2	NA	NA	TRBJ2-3	TGTGCCAGCAGGGCTCAGGGGCGCACAGATACGCAGTATTTT	CASRAQGRTDTQYF
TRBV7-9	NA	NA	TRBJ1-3	TGTGCCAGCAGCCTCGGACAGCCCTCTGGAAACACCATATATTTT	CASSLGQPSGNTIYF
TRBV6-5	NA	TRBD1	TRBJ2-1	TGTGCCAGCAGCCCCGACAGGGGGTCATACAATGAGCAGTTCTTC	CASSPDRGSYNEQFF
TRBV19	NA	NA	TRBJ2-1	TGTGCCAGTAGTATGGGGGACAATCCCTTCGGAGAGCAGTTCTTC	CASSMGDNPFGEQFF
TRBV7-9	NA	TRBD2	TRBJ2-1	TGTGCCAGCAGCCCAGCGGGGAGTGGGACGGCGGGGCAGTTCTTC	CASSPAGSGTAGQFF
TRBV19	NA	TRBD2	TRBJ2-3	TGTGCCAGTAGTCAGCGGGGGCCTTACACAGATACGCAGTATTTT	CASSQRGPYTDTQYF
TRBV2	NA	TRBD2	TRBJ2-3	TGTGCCAGCAGTGATGGGCGGGGGGGGTCAGATACGCAGTATTTT	CASSDGRGGSDTQYF
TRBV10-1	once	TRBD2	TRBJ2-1	TGCGCCAGCAGTGGATATCTAGCGGGGGGCGTGAAGGGGCAGTTCTTC	CASSGYLAGGVKGQFF
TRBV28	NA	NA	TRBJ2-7	TGTGCCAGCGGTCTGGGACTGGGAGGCTACGAGCAGTACTTC	CASGLGLGGYEQYF
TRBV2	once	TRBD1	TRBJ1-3	TGTGCCTCATGGGAAAGACAGGGCTCTGGAAACACCATATATTTT	CASWERQGSGNTIYF
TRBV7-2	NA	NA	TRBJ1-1	TGTGCCAGCAGCTTCGGGGGGAACACTGAAGCTTTCTTT	CASSFGGNTEAFF
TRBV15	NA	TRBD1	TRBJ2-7	TGTGCCACCAGCAGAGGGGACAGGGGCCCCTACGAGCAGTACTTC	CATSRGDRGPYEQYF
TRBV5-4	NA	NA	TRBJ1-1	TGTGCCAGCAGCTTGGGACACTACACTGAAGCTTTCTTT	CASSLGHYTEAFF
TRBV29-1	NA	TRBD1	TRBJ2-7	TGCAGCGTTGAAAACCCTACAGGGGCCTACGAGCAGTACTTC	CSVENPTGAYEQYF
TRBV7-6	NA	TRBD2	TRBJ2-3	TGTGCCAGCAGCCTAGGGACTAGCGGGGGCCAATTCTTACAGTATTTT	CASSLGTSGGQFLQYF
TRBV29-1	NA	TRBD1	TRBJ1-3	TGCAGCGTAGAGACAGGGGCTGGAAACACCATATATTTT	CSVETGAGNTIYF
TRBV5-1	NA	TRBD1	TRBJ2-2	TGCGCCAGCAGCCTAAGGGACAGACCCAACACCGGGGAGCTGTTTTTT	CASSLRDRPNTGELFF
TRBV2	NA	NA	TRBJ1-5	TGTGCCAGTACAAAGTATAGCAATCAGCCCCAGCATTTT	CASTKYSNQPQHF
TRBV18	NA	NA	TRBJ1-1	TGTGCCAGCTCACCCCAGGCAAACACTGAAGCTTTCTTT	CASSPQANTEAFF
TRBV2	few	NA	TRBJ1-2	TGTGCCAGCGGGGTCCTCGGACAGACCCTGTATGGCTACACCTTC	CASGVLGQTLYGYTF
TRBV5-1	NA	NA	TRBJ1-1	TGCGCCAGCAGCCTGTCTGGGGCGTACACTGAAGCTTTCTTT	CASSLSGAYTEAFF
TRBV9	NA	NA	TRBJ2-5	TGTGCCAGCAGCCCTCTAGAGGGGGGGCCGACTGAGACCCAGTACTTC	CASSPLEGGPTETQYF
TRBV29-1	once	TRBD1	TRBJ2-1	TGCAGCGTTGTGGCTAAGGGGGCGGTATACAATGAGCAGTTCTTC	CSVVAKGAVYNEQFF
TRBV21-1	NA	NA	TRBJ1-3	TGTGCCAACAGCGAACCGAATACATTTGGAAACACCATATATTTT	CANSEPNTFGNTIYF
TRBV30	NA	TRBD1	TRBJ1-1	TGTGCCTGGACCTCCGGACGATCGACAGGGACAAAAACGGACACTGAAGCTTTCTTT	CAWTSGRSTGTKTDTEAFF
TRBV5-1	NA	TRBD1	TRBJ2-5	TGCGCCAGCAGCTTGTTACCGGGACAGGGTAAAGAGACCCAGTACTTC	CASSLLPGQGKETQYF
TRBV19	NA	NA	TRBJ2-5	TGTGCCACTCAGGACGGGCCTCAGGGGTCAGAGACCCAGTACTTC	CATQDGPQGSETQYF
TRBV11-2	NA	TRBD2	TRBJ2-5	TGTGCCAACCAGCGGGAGAGAGAGACCCAGTACTTC	CANQRERETQYF
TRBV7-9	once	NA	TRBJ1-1	TGTGCCAGCAGTTATAGGACCGGCGGGTTGAACACTGAAGCTTTCTTT	CASSYRTGGLNTEAFF
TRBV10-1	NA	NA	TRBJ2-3	TGCGCCAGCAGTGAGTCAGGAGTGACAGATACGCAGTATTTT	CASSESGVTDTQYF
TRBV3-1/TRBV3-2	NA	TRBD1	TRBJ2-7	TGTGCCAGCAGCCGGTCCCGGACAGGGTACCACGAGCAGTACTTC	CASSRSRTGYHEQYF
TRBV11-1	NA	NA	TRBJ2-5	TGTGCCAGCAGCAGGAACACCGGGACAACAGAGACCCAGTACTTC	CASSRNTGTTETQYF
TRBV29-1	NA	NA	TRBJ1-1	TGCAGCGTCTACAGGCCCCCGAACACTGAAGCTTTCTTT	CSVYRPPNTEAFF
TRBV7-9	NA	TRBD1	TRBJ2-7	TGTGCCAGCAGCGCGGGACAGGGCCACGAGCAGTACTTC	CASSAGQGHEQYF
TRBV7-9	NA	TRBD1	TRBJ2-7	TGTGCCAGCAGCTTAGGAGGACAGGGGGCAATCTACGAGCAGTACTTC	CASSLGGQGAIYEQYF
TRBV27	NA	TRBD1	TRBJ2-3	TGTGCCAGCAGTCCCGGGACAGGGGGCGCAGATACGCAGTATTTT	CASSPGTGGADTQYF
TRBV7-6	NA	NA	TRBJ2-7	TGTGCCAGCAGCTCGCCTAGCTACGAGCAGTACTTC	CASSSPSYEQYF
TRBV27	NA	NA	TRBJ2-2	TGTGCCAGCAGTTTACAGACGGGCACCGGGGAGCTGTTTTTT	CASSLQTGTGELFF